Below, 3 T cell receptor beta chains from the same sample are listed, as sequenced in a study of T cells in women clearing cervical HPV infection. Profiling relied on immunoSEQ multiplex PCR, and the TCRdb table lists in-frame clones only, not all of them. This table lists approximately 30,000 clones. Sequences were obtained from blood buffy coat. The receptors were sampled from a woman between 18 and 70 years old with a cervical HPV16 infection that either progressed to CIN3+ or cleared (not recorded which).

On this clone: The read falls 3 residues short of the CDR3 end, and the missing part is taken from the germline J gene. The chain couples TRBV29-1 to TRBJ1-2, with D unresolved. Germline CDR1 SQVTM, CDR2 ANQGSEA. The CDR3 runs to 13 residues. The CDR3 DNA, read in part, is TGCAGCGTTGAAGACATAGCCCTATACGGC. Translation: CSVEDIALYG. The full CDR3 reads CSVEDIALYGYTF.

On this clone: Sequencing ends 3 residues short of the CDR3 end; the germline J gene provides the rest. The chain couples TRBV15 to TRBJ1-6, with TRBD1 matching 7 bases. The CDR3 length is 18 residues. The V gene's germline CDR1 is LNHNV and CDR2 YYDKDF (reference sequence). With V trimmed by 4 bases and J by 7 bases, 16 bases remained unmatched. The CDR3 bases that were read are TGTGCCACCAGCATGCGGGACAGAGAAAACTTATTAAATTCACCC. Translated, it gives CATSMRDRENLLNSP. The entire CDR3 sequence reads CATSMRDRENLLNSPLHF.

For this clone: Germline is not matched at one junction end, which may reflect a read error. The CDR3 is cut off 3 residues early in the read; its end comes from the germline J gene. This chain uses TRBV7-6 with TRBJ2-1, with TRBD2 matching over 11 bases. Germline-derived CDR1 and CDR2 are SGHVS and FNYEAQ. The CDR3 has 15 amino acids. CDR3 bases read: TGTGCCAGCAGCATAGCGGGGGGGAGTTACAATGAG. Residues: CASSIAGGSYNE. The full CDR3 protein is CASSIAGGSYNEQFF.